These 21 T cell receptor beta chains came from one sample sequenced in a study of blood T cell repertoires in COVID-19. Clones were sequenced by immunoSEQ multiplex PCR, and TCRdb holds only the in-frame ones, with some missing. The sample yields roughly 250,000 clones, 88% seen once. The sample taken for sequencing was PBMCs or T cells enriched from blood (not recorded which). Receptors were obtained from a woman aged 45-65 years who had recovered from COVID-19.

This clone appeared once. The rearrangement links TRBV5-8 to TRBJ1-5; D is possibly TRBD1 (6 bases). Germline assignment: CDR1 SGHTS and CDR2 YDEGEE. The CDR3 sequence is 13 residues long. Trimming shortened V by 2 bases and J by 6 bases, and 9 bases separated the two germline ends. The CDR3 here is CASSLQGGQPQHF. Here the CDR3 DNA reads TGTGCCAGCAGCTTACAGGGCGGTCAGCCCCAGCATTTT.

This chain connects TRBV5-4 to TRBJ2-3, with TRBD1 as a possible D gene (5 bases). The CDR3 has 15 amino acids. Between the trimmed V and J ends, which lost 4 bases and 0 bases, there was a span of 12 bases. Germline CDR1 SGHNT, CDR2 YYREEE (reference sequence). The CDR3 reads CASSQAQGSTDTQYF. The CDR3 bases are TGTGCCAGCAGCCAGGCCCAGGGTAGCACAGATACGCAGTATTTT.

The chain uses TRBV7-2 and TRBJ1-5; a possible D gene is TRBD1 (6 bases). The CDR3 covers 16 residues. V lost 5 bases and J lost 7, with 21 bases in between. The germline V gene has CDR1 SGHTA and CDR2 FQGNSA. CDR3 region: CASSPPLVRGRQPQHF. CDR3 coding DNA: TGTGCCAGCAGCCCCCCATTAGTCAGGGGCAGGCAGCCCCAGCATTTT.

V is TRBV21-1 and J is TRBJ1-4; no check of the table's D call, TRBD1, against the DNA was made. TRBV21-1 is shown as a pseudogene. The CDR3 runs 13 residues. In DNA form, the CDR3 reads TGTGCCAGCAGCATAACCAAGACAGGTTTGATGTTTTTT. This sequence encodes CASSITKTGLMFF.

The rearrangement links TRBV21-1 to TRBJ2-7; TRBD1, the D gene given by the table, was not confirmed from the DNA. TRBV21-1 is a pseudogene locus. This CDR3 has 17 residues. The CDR3 here is CASTEGTGELGTYEQYF. The CDR3 DNA sequence: TGTGCCAGCACCGAAGGGACAGGCGAACTTGGAACCTACGAGCAGTACTTC.

This clone was detected a few times. The V and J genes are TRBV27 and TRBJ2-3, with D possibly being TRBD2 (5 bases). V was clipped by 0 bases and J by 1 base, with 5 bases between them. The germline V gene encodes CDR1 MNHEY and CDR2 SMNVEV (reference sequence). This CDR3 spans 14 amino acids. CDR3 sequence (DNA): TGTGCCAGCAGTTTATCAGCGGGCACAGATACGCAGTATTTT. Its protein product is CASSLSAGTDTQYF.

This clone was counted a few times. The CDR3 DNA reads as TGTGCCAGCAGCTCGGCAGGGTCGGTTGAAAAACTGTTTTTT. Residues: CASSSAGSVEKLFF. V usage is TRBV5-4 and J usage is TRBJ1-4; a weak D match, TRBD1 (5 bases). Germline V gene data show CDR1 as SGHNT and CDR2 as YYREEE (reference sequence). V lost 3 bases and J 7 bases, leaving 13 bases between the germline ends. This CDR3 is built from 14 residues.

The chain recombines TRBV28 with TRBJ2-7; 12 nucleotides match TRBD1. Germline V CDR1 and CDR2: MDHEN, SYDVKM. V dropped 3 bases and J dropped 6; count of bases not matched to a gene: 6. The CDR3 totals 15 residues. The chain's CDR3 is CASSLTGTGGGEQYF. CDR3 DNA sequence: TGTGCCAGCAGTTTGACCGGGACAGGGGGCGGCGAGCAGTACTTC.

The chain combines TRBV4-2 with TRBJ2-5; 11 nucleotides agree with TRBD2. V dropped 1 base and J dropped 2; count of bases not matched to a gene: 9. In germline, CDR1 is LGHNA, CDR2 YNFKEQ. The CDR3 totals 18 residues. CDR3 amino acids: CASSQVVVAGGGQETQYF. The DNA of the CDR3 is TGTGCCAGCAGCCAAGTGGTGGTAGCGGGAGGGGGTCAAGAGACCCAGTACTTC.

The chain uses TRBV6-5 and TRBJ2-7; 12 bases agree with TRBD2. Germline CDR1 MNHEY, CDR2 SVGAGI. V shed 4 bases, J shed 6 bases, and the junction held 10 bases outside the gene matches. The CDR3 runs to 16 residues. The CDR3: CASSSKASSGRGEQYF. Written as DNA, the CDR3 is TGTGCCAGCAGTTCAAAGGCTTCTAGCGGGAGGGGCGAGCAGTACTTC.

The chain combines TRBV5-4 with TRBJ2-2, with TRBD2 identical over 8 bases. V gave up 3 bases and J gave up 5 bases; unmatched junction bases: 15. Looked up from germline, CDR1 is SGHNT and CDR2 is YYREEE (reference sequence). The CDR3 covers 18 residues. The CDR3 coding sequence is TGTGCCAGCAGCTCCAAGGCCTTATCGGGAGGGAGTACCGGGGAGCTGTTTTTT. Amino acids: CASSSKALSGGSTGELFF.

CDR3 residues: CSVDDGGWEEETQYF. DNA of the CDR3: TGCAGCGTTGATGATGGGGGGTGGGAGGAAGAGACCCAGTACTTC. This chain connects TRBV29-1 to TRBJ2-5; weak D call: TRBD2 (6 bases). The germline V and J ends were trimmed by 3 bases and 3 bases, with 17 bases remaining between them. The CDR3 has 15 amino acids. The germline V gene has CDR1 SQVTM and CDR2 ANQGSEA.

This chain connects TRBV24-1 to TRBJ1-4; the match to TRBD1 covers 9 bases. Germline V lookup: CDR1 KGHDR, CDR2 SFDVKD. This CDR3 is built from 15 residues. V was clipped by 2 bases and J by 8 bases; unmatched bases: 5. The CDR3 DNA follows: TGTGCCACCAGTGATTGGAGGACAGGGGTAGAAAAACTGTTTTTT. Protein product: CATSDWRTGVEKLFF.

CDR3: CASSYGRADTDTQYF. CDR3 bases: TGTGCCAGCAGTTACGGGAGGGCCGACACAGATACGCAGTATTTT. The chain combines TRBV6-2 or TRBV6-3 with TRBJ2-3; 7 positions match TRBD2. Germline V gene sequence: CDR1 MNHEY, CDR2 SVGEGT. V was clipped by 2 bases and J by 2 bases; unmatched bases: 4. CDR3 length equals 15 residues.

Only a few counts were recorded for this clone. DNA of the CDR3: TGCGCCAGCAGCTTCGGAAGACGGGGGGGAAGAACTGAAGCTTTCTTT. This encodes CASSFGRRGGRTEAFF. The rearrangement links TRBV5-1 to TRBJ1-1, with D possibly TRBD1 on 5 matching bases. Trimming took off 2 bases at V and 5 bases at J, with 19 bases between the two ends. Looked up from germline, CDR1 is SGHRS and CDR2 is YFSETQ. CDR3 length: 16 amino acids. Full variable domain (outside the CDR3, taken from reference TRBV5-1 and TRBJ1-1): KAGVTQTPRYLIKTRGQQVTLSCSPISGHRSVSWYQQTPGQGLQFLFEYFSETQRNKGNFPGRFSGRQFSNSRSEMNVSTLELGDSALYLCASSFGRRGGRTEAFFGQGTRLTVV.

V and J are TRBV15 and TRBJ1-1; unclear D gene. Trimming pared 5 bases from V and 1 base from J, leaving 11 bases between. The CDR3 runs to 14 residues. Germline CDR1 is LNHNV and CDR2 is YYDKDF (reference sequence). The CDR3 spells CATSGRDTNTEAFF. In nucleotides, the CDR3 is TGTGCCACCAGCGGGAGAGATACGAACACTGAAGCTTTCTTT. Full variable domain (outside the CDR3, taken from reference TRBV15 and TRBJ1-1): DAMVIQNPRYQVTQFGKPVTLSCSQTLNHNVMYWYQQKSSQAPKLLFHYYDKDFNNEADTPDNFQSRRPNTSFCFLDIRSPGLGDTAMYLCATSGRDTNTEAFFGQGTRLTVV.

This clone occurred a few times. The chain joins TRBV6-2 or TRBV6-3 to TRBJ1-2; no clear D. CDR3 length equals 12 residues. From germline, CDR1 is MNHEY and CDR2 SVGEGT. Trimming cost V 5 bases and J 4 bases, with 8 bases left between them. The CDR3 coding sequence is TGTGCCAGCAGTACGACAAGCTATGGCTACACCTTC. Protein product: CASSTTSYGYTF.

This rearrangement joins TRBV19 to TRBJ1-1; TRBD1 might be the D (6 bases). The V gene lost 0 bases and the J gene lost 4 bases, with 9 bases spanning the gap. The CDR3 contains 14 residues. CDR1 LNHDA and CDR2 SQIVND come from the germline V gene (reference sequence). The chain's CDR3 is CASSIDTGFTEAFF. The CDR3 DNA reads TGTGCCAGTAGTATAGATACAGGGTTCACTGAAGCTTTCTTT.

Of note for this clone: Germline is not matched at one junction end, which may reflect a read error. The J gene is TRBJ2-7, the V gene TRBV5-1; 10 nucleotides agree with TRBD1. In germline, CDR1 is SGHRS, CDR2 YFSETQ. The CDR3 covers 13 residues. CDR3 residues: CASSRDRGQIQDF. The CDR3 DNA sequence: TGCGCCAGCAGCCGGGACAGGGGCCAAATTCAAGACTTC.

This chain uses TRBV19 with TRBJ2-4, with a weak D call TRBD2 (6 bases). Trimming cost V 6 bases and J 1 base, with 16 bases left between them. The CDR3 spans 16 residues. The germline CDR1 and CDR2 sequences are LNHDA and SQIVND (reference sequence). CDR3 DNA: TGTGCCAGTAGCCTCCTCGGGGAGGCGGCCAAAAACATTCAGTACTTC. Protein product: CASSLLGEAAKNIQYF.

This chain uses TRBV28 with TRBJ1-2; no firm D call. Per the germline V gene, CDR1 is MDHEN and CDR2 is SYDVKM. The CDR3 contains 13 residues. The germline V and J ends were trimmed by 6 bases and 0 bases, with 8 bases remaining between them. The CDR3 protein is CASSPVANYGYTF. The CDR3, as DNA: TGTGCCAGCAGCCCGGTAGCTAACTATGGCTACACCTTC.